The following is a T cell receptor beta chain sequence with its context. Its cognate antigen is unknown. With the Oncomine TCR Beta short-read assay, DNA from cultured CD4+ T cells was sequenced. TCRdb reanalysed the PCR reads using MiXCR and keeps one entry per CDR3 protein. The data hold some 6,000 distinct CDR3 sequences, with 32% observed a single time. The treatment: approximately nine-day PBMC culture with coronavirus spike peptide pools or control peptides (ViraFEST assay). V lost 5 bases and J lost 4, with 21 bases in between. The CDR3 has 17 residues. Germline assignment: CDR1 SGHVS and CDR2 FQNEAQ. This sample stems from a study of vaccination and CD4 T cells after COVID-19.

The rearrangement links TRBV7-8 to TRBJ1-5, with D possibly TRBD1 on 5 matching bases. The material sequenced was CD4+ T cells from blood, cultured in vitro, taken after SARS-CoV-2 vaccination. The sequence came from a human donor who had recovered from COVID-19. CDR3 amino acids: CASSPEAGVNRNQPQHF. In DNA, the CDR3 is TGTGCCAGCAGCCCTGAGGCGGGGGTAAATAGAAATCAGCCCCAGCATTTT.